The sequence of this TCR beta chain was determined in a study of CXCR3-negative and CXCR3-positive naive CD8 T cells. On the study more broadly: Per-library TRB read counts averaged about 1.5 +/- 0.3 million, adding up to around 130 million in total. Study-wide results and caveats: From TRB CDR3 properties, TCR strength was inferred; surface CD5 did not differ between naive subsets. Whereas both naive subsets had comparably high diversity, memory CD8+ cells had much lower diversity. Naive CXCR3-positive cells had TRB CDR3s more hydrophobic than those of CXCR3-negative naive cells. Similar TRBV-TRBJ usage was seen in naive cells (both CXCR3-negative and CXCR3-positive), but memory cells differed.

The study made its TRB cDNA libraries by 5' RACE, adding UMI labels. TCRdb reprocessed the 5' RACE reads and reports one entry per CDR3 protein, with no DNA. The sample includes 85,000 to 130,000 distinct CDR3 sequences. Germline lookup yields CDR1 MDHEN and CDR2 SYDVKM. The CDR3 runs to 14 residues. Note on this clonotype: Its antigen is not known.

The chain combines TRBV28 with TRBJ2-5; TCRdb's D call, TRBD1, is unchecked because there is no DNA. The TCR was taken from a human donor in good health. Some clones in this sample may be carry-over from other donors' samples. Sequencing used naive CXCR3+ CD8+ T cells from blood. The sample's subset: CD45RO-CCR7+CD27+CD95- naive CD8+ T cells expressing CXCR3 (TNR3+). The CDR3 sequence: CASSLGQLAETQYF.